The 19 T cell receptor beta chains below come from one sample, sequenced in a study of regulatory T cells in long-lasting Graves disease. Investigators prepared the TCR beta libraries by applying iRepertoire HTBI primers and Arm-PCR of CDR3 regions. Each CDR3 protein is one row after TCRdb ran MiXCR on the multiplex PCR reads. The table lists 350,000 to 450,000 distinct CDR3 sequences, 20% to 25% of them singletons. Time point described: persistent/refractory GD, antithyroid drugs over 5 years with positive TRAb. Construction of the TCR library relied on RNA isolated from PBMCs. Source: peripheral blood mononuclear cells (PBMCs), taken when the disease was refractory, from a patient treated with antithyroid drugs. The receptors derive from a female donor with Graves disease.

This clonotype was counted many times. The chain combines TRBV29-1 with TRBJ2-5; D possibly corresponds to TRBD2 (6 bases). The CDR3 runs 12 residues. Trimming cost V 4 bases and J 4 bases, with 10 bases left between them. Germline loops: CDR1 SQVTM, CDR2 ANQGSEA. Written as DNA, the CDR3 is TGCAGCGTTGTGGTGGAGGGAGAGACCCAGTACTTC. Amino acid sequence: CSVVVEGETQYF.

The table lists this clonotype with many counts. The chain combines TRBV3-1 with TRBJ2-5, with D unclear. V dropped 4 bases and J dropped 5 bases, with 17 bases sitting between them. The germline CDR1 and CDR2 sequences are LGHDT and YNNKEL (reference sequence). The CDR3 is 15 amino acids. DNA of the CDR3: TGTGCCAGCAGCCCATACGACTCCACCCGGGAGACCCAGTACTTC. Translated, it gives CASSPYDSTRETQYF.

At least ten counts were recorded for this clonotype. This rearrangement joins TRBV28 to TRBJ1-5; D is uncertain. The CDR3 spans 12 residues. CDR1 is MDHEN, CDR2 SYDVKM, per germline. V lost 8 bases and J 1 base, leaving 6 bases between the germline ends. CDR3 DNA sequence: TGTGCCAGCGAGCGAAGCAATCAGCCCCAGCATTTT. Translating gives CASERSNQPQHF.

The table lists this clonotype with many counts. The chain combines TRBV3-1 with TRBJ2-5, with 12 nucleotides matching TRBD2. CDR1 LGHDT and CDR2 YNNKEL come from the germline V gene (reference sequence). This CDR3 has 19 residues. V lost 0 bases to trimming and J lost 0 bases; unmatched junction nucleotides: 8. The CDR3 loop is CASSQDQRLAGAYQETQYF. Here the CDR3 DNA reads TGTGCCAGCAGCCAAGATCAAAGACTAGCGGGAGCCTACCAAGAGACCCAGTACTTC.

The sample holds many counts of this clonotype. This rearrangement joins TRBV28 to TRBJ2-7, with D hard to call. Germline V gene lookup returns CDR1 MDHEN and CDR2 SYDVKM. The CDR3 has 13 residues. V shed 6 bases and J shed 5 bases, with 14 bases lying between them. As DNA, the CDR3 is TGTGCCAGCAGACCTCCTCTTATACACGAGCAGTACTTC. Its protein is CASRPPLIHEQYF.

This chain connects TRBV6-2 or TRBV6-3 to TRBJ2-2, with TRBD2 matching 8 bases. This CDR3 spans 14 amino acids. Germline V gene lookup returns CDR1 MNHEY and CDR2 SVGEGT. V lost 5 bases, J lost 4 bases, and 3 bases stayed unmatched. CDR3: CASSHGGGTGELFF. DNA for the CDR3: TGTGCCAGCAGTCACGGGGGGGGCACCGGGGAGCTGTTTTTT.

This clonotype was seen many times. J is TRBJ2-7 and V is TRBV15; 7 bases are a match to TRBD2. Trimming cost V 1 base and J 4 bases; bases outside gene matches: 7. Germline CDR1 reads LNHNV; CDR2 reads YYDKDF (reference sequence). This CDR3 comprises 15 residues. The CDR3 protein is CATSRGTSARYEQYF. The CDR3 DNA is TGTGCCACCAGCAGAGGAACTAGCGCTCGGTACGAGCAGTACTTC.

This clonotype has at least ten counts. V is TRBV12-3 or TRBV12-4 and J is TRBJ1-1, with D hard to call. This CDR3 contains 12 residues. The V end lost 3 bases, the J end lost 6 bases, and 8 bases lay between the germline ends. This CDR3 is CASSFESAEAFF. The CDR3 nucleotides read TGTGCCAGCAGTTTTGAGTCCGCTGAAGCTTTCTTT.

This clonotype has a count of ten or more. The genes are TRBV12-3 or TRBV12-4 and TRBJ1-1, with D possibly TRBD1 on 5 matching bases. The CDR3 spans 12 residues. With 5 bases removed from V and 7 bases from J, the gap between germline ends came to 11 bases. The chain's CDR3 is CASSRDLYEAFF. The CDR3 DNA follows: TGTGCCAGCAGTCGGGACCTTTATGAAGCTTTCTTT.

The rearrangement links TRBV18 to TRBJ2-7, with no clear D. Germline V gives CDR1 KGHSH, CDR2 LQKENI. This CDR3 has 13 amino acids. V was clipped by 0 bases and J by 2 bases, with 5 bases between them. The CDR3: CASSPPLTYEQYF. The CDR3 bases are TGTGCCAGCTCACCACCTCTGACCTACGAGCAGTACTTC.

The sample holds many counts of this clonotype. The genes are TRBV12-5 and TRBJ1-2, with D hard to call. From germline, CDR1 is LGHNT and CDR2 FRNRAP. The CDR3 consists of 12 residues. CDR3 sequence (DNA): TGTCCATATATCTTATCTATGGGCGGCTACACCTTC. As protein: CPYILSMGGYTF.

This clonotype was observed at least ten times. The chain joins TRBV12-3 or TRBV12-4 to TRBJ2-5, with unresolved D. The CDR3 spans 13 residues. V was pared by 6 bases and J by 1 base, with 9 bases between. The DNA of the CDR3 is TGTGCCAGCAGCCTGAGCCCCCAAGAGACCCAGTACTTC. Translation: CASSLSPQETQYF.

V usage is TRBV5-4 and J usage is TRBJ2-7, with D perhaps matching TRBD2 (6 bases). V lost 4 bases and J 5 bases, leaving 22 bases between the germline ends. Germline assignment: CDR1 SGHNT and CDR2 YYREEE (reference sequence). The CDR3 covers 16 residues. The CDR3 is CASSPLGTLSVDEQYF. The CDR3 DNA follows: TGTGCCAGCAGCCCCCTCGGGACTCTGAGTGTCGACGAGCAGTACTTC.

CDR3 protein: CASSYGGQDFF. DNA for the CDR3: TGTGCCAGCAGTTACGGGGGACAGGATTTCTTT. The chain links TRBV6-5 to TRBJ1-1; TRBD1 matches 8 bases. Trimming took 2 bases from V and 13 from J; bases not matched to a gene: 3. Per germline, CDR1 MNHEY and CDR2 SVGAGI. The length of the CDR3 is 11 residues.

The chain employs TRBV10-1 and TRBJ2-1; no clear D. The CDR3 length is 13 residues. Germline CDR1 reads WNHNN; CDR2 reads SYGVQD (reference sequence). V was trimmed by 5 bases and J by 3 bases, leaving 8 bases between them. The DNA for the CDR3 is TGCGCCAGCAGTAAGGACCACTACAATGAGCAGTTCTTC. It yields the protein CASSKDHYNEQFF.

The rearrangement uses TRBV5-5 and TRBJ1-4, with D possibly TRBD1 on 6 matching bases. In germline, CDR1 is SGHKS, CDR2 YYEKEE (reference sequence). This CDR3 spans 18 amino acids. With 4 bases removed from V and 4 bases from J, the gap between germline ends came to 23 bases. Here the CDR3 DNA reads TGTGCCAGCAGCCCAAGGGGGGCAGAAGAATCCTATAATGAAAAACTGTTTTTT. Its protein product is CASSPRGAEESYNEKLFF.

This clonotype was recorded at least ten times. CDR3 nucleotide sequence: TGTGCCAGCAGAAACCTCCTGGCGGGAAGCTACAATGAGCAGTTCTTC. Translating gives CASRNLLAGSYNEQFF. This rearrangement joins TRBV6-1 to TRBJ2-1; TRBD2 is a possible D gene (6 bases). Germline lookup yields CDR1 MNHNS and CDR2 SASEGT. The CDR3 covers 16 residues. The V gene lost 6 bases and the J gene lost 3 bases, with 18 bases spanning the gap.

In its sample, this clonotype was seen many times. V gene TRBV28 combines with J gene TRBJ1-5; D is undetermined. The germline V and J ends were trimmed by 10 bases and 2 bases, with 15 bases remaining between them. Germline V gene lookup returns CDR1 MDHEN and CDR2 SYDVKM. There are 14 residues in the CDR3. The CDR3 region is CATSRDGRNQPQHF. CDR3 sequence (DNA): TGTGCCACCTCCCGTGACGGACGCAATCAGCCCCAGCATTTT.

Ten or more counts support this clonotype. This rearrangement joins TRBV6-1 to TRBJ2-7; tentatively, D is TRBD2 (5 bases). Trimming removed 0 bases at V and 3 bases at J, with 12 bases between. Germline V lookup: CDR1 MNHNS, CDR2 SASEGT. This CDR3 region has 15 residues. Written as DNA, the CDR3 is TGTGCCAGCAGTGAAGCTAGGGCTAGCAGCTACGAGCAGTACTTC. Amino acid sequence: CASSEARASSYEQYF.